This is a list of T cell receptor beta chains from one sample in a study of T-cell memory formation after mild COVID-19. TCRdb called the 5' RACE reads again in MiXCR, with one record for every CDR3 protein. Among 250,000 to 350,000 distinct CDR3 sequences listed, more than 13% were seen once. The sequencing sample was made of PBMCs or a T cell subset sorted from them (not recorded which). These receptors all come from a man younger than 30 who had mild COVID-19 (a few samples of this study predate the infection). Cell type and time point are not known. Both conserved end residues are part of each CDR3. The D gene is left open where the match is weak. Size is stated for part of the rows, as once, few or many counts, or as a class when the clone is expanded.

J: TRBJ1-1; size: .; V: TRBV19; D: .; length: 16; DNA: TGTGCCAGTAGTCTCACCCCCATGGACACTAACACTGAAGCTTTCTTT; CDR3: CASSLTPMDTNTEAFF
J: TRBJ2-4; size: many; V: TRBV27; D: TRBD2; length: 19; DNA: TGTGCCAGCAGTTTATTCGGGCGAGCGGGGGCCGGAGCCAAAAACATTCAGTACTTC; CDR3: CASSLFGRAGAGAKNIQYF
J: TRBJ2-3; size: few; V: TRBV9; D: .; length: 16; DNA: TGTGCCAGCAGCTTCAGAGGGGGTTCTAGCACAGATACGCAGTATTTT; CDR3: CASSFRGGSSTDTQYF
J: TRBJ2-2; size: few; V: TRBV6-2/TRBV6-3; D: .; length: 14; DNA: TGTGCCAGCAGGCGAACAGGGAACCCCGGGGAGCTGTTTTTT; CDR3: CASRRTGNPGELFF
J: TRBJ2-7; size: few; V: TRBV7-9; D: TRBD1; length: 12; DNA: TGTGCCAGCGGGGACAGAGCCTACGAGCAGTACTTC; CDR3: CASGDRAYEQYF
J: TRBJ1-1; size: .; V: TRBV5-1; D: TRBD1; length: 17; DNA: TGCGCCAGCAGCGGGCATCCGGGACAGGGGGCAAACACTGAAGCTTTCTTT; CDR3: CASSGHPGQGANTEAFF
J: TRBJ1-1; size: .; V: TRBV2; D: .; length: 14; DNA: TGTGCCAGCATGTCCAGCCCAATGAACACTGAAGCTTTCTTT; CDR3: CASMSSPMNTEAFF
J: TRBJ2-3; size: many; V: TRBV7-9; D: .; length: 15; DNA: TGTGCCAGCACCGCTCTCAGCGCACCCGGGAGTACGCAGTATTTT; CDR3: CASTALSAPGSTQYF
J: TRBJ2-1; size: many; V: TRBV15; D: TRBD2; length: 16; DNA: TGTGCCACCAGCAACCTGGGACTAGAGTCCTACAATGAGCAGTTCTTC; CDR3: CATSNLGLESYNEQFF
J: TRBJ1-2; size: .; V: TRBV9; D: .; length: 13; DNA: TGTGCCAGCAGCCCCGACCTGGGTTATGGCTACACCTTC; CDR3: CASSPDLGYGYTF
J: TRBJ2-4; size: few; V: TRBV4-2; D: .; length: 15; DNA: TGTGCCAGCACCGCTACGGCCGGGCAGGGCGGCATTCAGTACTTC; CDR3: CASTATAGQGGIQYF
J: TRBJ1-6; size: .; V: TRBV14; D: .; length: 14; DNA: TGTGCCAGCAGCCCGAGGGAGTATAATTCACCCCTCCACTTT; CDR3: CASSPREYNSPLHF
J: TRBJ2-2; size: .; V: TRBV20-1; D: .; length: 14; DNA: TGCAGTGCTAGACGGCAGGCGAACACCGGGGAGCTGTTTTTT; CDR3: CSARRQANTGELFF
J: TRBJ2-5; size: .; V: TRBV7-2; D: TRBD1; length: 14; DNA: TGTGCCAGCAGCTTAGGGACAGGGCAAGAGACCCAGTACTTC; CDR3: CASSLGTGQETQYF
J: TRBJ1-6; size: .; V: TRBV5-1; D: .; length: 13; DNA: TGCGCCAGCAGCTTGGACGTAAATTCACCCCTCCACTTT; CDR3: CASSLDVNSPLHF
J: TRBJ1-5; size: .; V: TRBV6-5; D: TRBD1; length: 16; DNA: TGTGCCAGCAGCCCTGGGACAGCTACCTTCAATCAGCCCCAGCATTTT; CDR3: CASSPGTATFNQPQHF
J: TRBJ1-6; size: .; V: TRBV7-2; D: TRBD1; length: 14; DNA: TGTGCCAGCAGCTTCGGGACAGGGGGTTCACCCCTCCACTTT; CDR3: CASSFGTGGSPLHF
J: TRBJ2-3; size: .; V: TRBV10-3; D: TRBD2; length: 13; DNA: TGTGCCATCAGAGCGGGGGGGCAAGATACGCAGTATTTT; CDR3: CAIRAGGQDTQYF
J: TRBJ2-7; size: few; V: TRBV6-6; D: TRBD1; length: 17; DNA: TGTGCCAGCAGTCATCCTTTGCCCCGGGACAGGGGCTACGAGCAGTACTTC; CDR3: CASSHPLPRDRGYEQYF
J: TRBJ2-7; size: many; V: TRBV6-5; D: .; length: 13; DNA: TGTGCCAGCAGTTATGGGTCCGTTTTCGAGCAGTACTTC; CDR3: CASSYGSVFEQYF
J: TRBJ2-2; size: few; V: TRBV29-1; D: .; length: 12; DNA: TGCAGCACCCGGGCGGACACCGGGGAGCTGTTTTTT; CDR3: CSTRADTGELFF
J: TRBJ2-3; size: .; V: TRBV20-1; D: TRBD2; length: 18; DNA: TGCAGTGCTAGAGATTGGCTAGCGGGAGGGACTAGCACAGATACGCAGTATTTT; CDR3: CSARDWLAGGTSTDTQYF
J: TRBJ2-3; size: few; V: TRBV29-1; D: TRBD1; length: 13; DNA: TGCAGCCTAGGACAGGGAAACACAGATACGCAGTATTTT; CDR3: CSLGQGNTDTQYF
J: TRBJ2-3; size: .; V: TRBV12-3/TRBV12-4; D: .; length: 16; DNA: TGTGCCAGCAGTTTAATCGTGGGACTCAGCACAGATACGCAGTATTTT; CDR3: CASSLIVGLSTDTQYF
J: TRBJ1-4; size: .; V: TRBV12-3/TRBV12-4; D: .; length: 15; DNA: TGTGCCAGCAGCCTTAACCGGAGGGCTAATGAAAAACTGTTTTTT; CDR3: CASSLNRRANEKLFF
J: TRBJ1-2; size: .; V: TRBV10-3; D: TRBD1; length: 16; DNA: TGTGCCATCAGTGATGGGGACAGGGGACCGAGCTATGGCTACACCTTC; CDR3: CAISDGDRGPSYGYTF
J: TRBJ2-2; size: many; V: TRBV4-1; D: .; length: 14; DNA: TGCGCCAGCAGCCAAGCGTCTGGAACCGGGGAGCTGTTTTTT; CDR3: CASSQASGTGELFF
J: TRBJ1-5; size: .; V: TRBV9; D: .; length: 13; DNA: TGTGCCAGCAGCTCGACAGTGGGTCAGCCCCAGCATTTT; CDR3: CASSSTVGQPQHF